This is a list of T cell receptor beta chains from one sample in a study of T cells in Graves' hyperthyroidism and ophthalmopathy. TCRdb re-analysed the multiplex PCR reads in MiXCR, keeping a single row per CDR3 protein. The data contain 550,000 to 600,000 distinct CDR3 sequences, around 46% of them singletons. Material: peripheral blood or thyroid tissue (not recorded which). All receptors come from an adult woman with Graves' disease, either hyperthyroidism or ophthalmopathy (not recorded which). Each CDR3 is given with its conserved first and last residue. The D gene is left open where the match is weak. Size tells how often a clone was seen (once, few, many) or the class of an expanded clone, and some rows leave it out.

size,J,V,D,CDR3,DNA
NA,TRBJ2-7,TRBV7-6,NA,CASSLFLGQPYEQYF,TGTGCCAGCAGCTTATTCCTAGGCCAGCCCTACGAGCAGTACTTC
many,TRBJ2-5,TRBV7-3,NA,CASSLDRPKETQYF,TGTGCCAGCAGCTTGGACAGACCCAAAGAGACCCAGTACTTC
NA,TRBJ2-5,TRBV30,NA,CAWMAWGQETQYF,TGTGCCTGGATGGCTTGGGGGCAAGAGACCCAGTACTTC
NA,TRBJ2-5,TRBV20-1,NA,CSARDGGKETQYF,TGCAGTGCTAGAGACGGGGGAAAAGAGACCCAGTACTTC
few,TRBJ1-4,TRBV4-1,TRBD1,CASSHTGVEGFTTNEKLFF,TGCGCCAGCAGCCATACAGGGGTCGAAGGTTTCACAACTAATGAAAAACTGTTTTTT
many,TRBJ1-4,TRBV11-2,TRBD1,CASMRTGIGLEEKLFF,TGTGCCAGCATGCGGACAGGGATCGGGCTGGAAGAAAAACTGTTTTTT
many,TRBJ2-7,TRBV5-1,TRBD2,CASSLFVGASGSNEQYF,TGCGCCAGCAGCTTGTTTGTGGGGGCTAGCGGGAGCAACGAGCAGTACTTC
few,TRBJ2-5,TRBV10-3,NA,CAISELVESSETQYF,TGTGCCATCAGTGAGCTTGTAGAGTCTTCGGAGACCCAGTACTTC
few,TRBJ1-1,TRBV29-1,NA,CSVSEGSREAFF,TGCAGCGTTTCCGAGGGGAGTCGTGAAGCTTTCTTT
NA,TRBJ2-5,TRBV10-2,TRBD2,CASSESREGLGQTQYF,TGCGCCAGCAGTGAGTCGCGGGAGGGCCTTGGGCAGACCCAGTACTTC
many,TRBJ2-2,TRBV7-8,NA,CASTQLANTGELFF,TGTGCCAGCACCCAACTAGCGAACACCGGGGAGCTGTTTTTT
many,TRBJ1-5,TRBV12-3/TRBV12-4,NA,CASRRRGVDQPQHF,TGTGCCAGCAGGCGACGGGGGGTTGATCAGCCCCAGCATTTT
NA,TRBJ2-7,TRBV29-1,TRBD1,CSVETGQLSSYEQYF,TGCAGCGTTGAGACGGGACAGTTAAGCTCCTACGAGCAGTACTTC
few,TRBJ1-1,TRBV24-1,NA,CATSDLQGTRAFF,TGTGCCACCAGTGATCTTCAGGGGACCAGAGCTTTCTTT
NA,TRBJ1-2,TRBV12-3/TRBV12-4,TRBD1,CASSWPGQPNYGYTF,TGTGCCAGCAGTTGGCCGGGACAGCCTAACTATGGCTACACCTTC
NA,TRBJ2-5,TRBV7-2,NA,CASSLGRQLQETQYF,TGTGCCAGCAGCTTAGGACGACAGCTCCAAGAGACCCAGTACTTC
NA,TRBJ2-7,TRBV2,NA,CASSLRGEYF,TGTGCCAGCAGTCTCCGGGGAGAGTACTTC
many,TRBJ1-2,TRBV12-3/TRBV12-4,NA,CASSFQGSPEGYTF,TGTGCCAGCAGTTTTCAGGGATCACCGGAGGGCTACACCTTC
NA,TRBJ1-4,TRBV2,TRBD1,CASSEGTAVLFF,TGTGCCAGCAGTGAGGGGACAGCTGTACTGTTTTTT
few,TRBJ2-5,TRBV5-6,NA,CASTRGGWRQETQYF,TGTGCCAGCACCAGGGGGGGCTGGAGACAAGAGACCCAGTACTTC
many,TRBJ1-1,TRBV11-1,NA,CASSFGGGNTEAFF,TGTGCCAGCAGCTTCGGGGGTGGGAACACTGAAGCTTTCTTT
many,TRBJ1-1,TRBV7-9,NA,CASSLDGGNTEAFF,TGTGCCAGCAGCTTAGACGGAGGTAACACTGAAGCTTTCTTT
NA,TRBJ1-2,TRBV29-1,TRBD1,CSVDLGQGNGYTF,TGCAGCGTTGACTTGGGACAGGGAAATGGCTACACCTTC
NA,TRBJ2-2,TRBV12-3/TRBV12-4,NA,CASSNSGKTGELFF,TGTGCCAGCAGTAACTCAGGGAAAACCGGGGAGCTGTTTTTT
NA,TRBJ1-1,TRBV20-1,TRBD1,CSARGDRAFSEAFF,TGCAGTGCTAGAGGGGACAGGGCTTTTTCTGAAGCTTTCTTT
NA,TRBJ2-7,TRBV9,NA,CASSPRGPEQYF,TGTGCCAGCAGCCCGAGGGGTCCCGAGCAGTACTTC
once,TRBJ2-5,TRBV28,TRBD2,CAIAGGIRETQYF,TGTGCCATCGCGGGGGGGATCCGGGAGACCCAGTACTTC
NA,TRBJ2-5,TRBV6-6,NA,CAIGEPQGQETQYF,TGTGCCATCGGTGAACCCCAGGGACAAGAGACCCAGTACTTC
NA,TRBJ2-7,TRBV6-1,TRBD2,CASSELGGGPYEQYF,TGTGCCAGCAGTGAATTGGGGGGAGGGCCCTACGAGCAGTACTTC
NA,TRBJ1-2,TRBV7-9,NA,CASSIDGTDYGYTF,TGTGCCAGCAGCATAGACGGGACTGACTATGGCTACACCTTC
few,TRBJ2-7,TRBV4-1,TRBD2,CASSQVGRLAYEQYF,TGCGCCAGCAGCCAGGTCGGGAGGCTGGCCTACGAGCAGTACTTC
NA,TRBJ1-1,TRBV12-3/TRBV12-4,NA,CASRQQQNTEAFF,TGTGCCAGCAGACAACAGCAGAACACTGAAGCTTTCTTT
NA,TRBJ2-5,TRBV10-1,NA,CASSESSGMMETQYF,TGCGCCAGCAGTGAGTCGAGTGGGATGATGGAGACCCAGTACTTC
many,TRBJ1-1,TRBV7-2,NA,CASSLARQNTEAFF,TGTGCCAGCAGCTTAGCTCGACAGAACACTGAAGCTTTCTTT
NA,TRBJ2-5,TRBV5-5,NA,CANSFLTDQETQYF,TGTGCCAACAGCTTTCTGACGGACCAAGAGACCCAGTACTTC
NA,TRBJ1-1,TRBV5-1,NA,CASSLENRETEAFF,TGCGCCAGCAGCTTGGAGAACAGGGAGACTGAAGCTTTCTTT
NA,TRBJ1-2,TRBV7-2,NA,CASSSSIPHGYTF,TGTGCCAGCAGCTCATCCATTCCCCATGGCTACACCTTC
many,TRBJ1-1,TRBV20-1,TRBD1,CSAFDREFWNTEAFF,TGCAGTGCATTTGACAGGGAGTTTTGGAACACTGAAGCTTTCTTT
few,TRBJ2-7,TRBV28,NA,CASSLGLGSTYEQYF,TGTGCCAGCAGTTTAGGTCTGGGCAGCACCTACGAGCAGTACTTC
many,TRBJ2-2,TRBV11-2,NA,CASSYSGTGELFF,TGTGCCAGCAGCTACTCGGGGACCGGGGAGCTGTTTTTT
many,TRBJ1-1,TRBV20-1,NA,CSARVRDTEAFF,TGCAGTGCTAGAGTAAGGGACACTGAAGCTTTCTTT